The 30 T cell receptor beta chains below were found in one sample sequenced in a study of CD8 T cells in Susac syndrome (dated by TCRdb to about 2019). Libraries were made using the immunoSEQ multiplex PCR assay. RNA was extracted using the RNeasy kit, and roughly 0.5 to 1 ug of the RNA was reverse transcribed with random hexamers. The public reads were run again by TCRdb, first through fastp at Q25 and then through MiXCR, and only productive beta chains were kept. Rows merge per CDR3 protein into single entries with the most common DNA and genes. For this sample the table gives approximately 230,000 distinct CDR3 sequences, of which roughly 95% were detected only once. Around 0.072% of the sample lies in the top ten. Material for sequencing was CD4+ T cells from PBMCs. All receptors derive from a human donor with multiple sclerosis.

The chain has TRBV20-1 and TRBJ2-1; 13 bases are shared with TRBD2. Germline-derived CDR1 and CDR2 are DFQATT and SNEGSKA (reference sequence). The CDR3 spans 15 residues. After removal of 0 bases from V and 14 bases from J, the junction contained 10 bases not matched to a gene. CDR3 residues: CSARDSGTSGELKFF. As DNA, the CDR3 is TGCAGTGCTAGAGACTCCGGGACTAGCGGGGAATTGAAGTTCTTC.

This clonotype occurred once. V gene TRBV12-5 combines with J gene TRBJ1-5; 8 nucleotides match TRBD1. The CDR3 extends over 15 amino acids. V was clipped by 1 base and J by 4 bases; unmatched bases: 3. From germline, CDR1 is LGHNT and CDR2 FRNRAP. The chain's CDR3 is CASGLATGGNQPQHF. As DNA, the CDR3 is TGTGCTAGTGGTTTGGCCACAGGGGGTAATCAGCCCCAGCATTTT.

V usage is TRBV11-1 and J usage is TRBJ2-3, with D unclear. Trimming stripped 6 bases from V and 5 bases from J, with 9 bases between. There are 12 residues in the CDR3. Germline loops: CDR1 SGHAT, CDR2 FQDESV (reference sequence). CDR3 coding DNA: TGTGCCAGCAGTCTTCTTGAAGATACGCAGTATTTT. It is translated as CASSLLEDTQYF. The full variable domain, with the rest looked up from reference TRBV11-1 and TRBJ2-3, is EAEVAQSPRYKITEKSQAVAFWCDPISGHATLYWYRQILGQGPELLVQFQDESVVDDSQLPKDRFSAERLKGVDSTLKIQPAELGDSAMYLCASSLLEDTQYFGPGTRLTVL.

This chain uses TRBV11-2 with TRBJ2-5, with D perhaps TRBD1 (6 bases). The CDR3 spans 15 residues. Trimming stripped 5 bases from V and 2 bases from J, with 15 bases between. CDR1 is SGHAT and CDR2 is FQNNGV in the germline V gene. CDR3 sequence reads: CASSRTGQRQETQYF. CDR3 nucleotide sequence: TGTGCCAGCAGCCGAACCGGACAGAGACAAGAGACCCAGTACTTC.

The V call is TRBV9, the J call TRBJ2-1, with 12 bases lining up with TRBD1. V shed 4 bases and J 10 bases; nucleotides not matched to a gene: 9. CDR1 SGDLS and CDR2 YYNGEE come from the germline V gene. CDR3 length: 15 amino acids. CDR3 in DNA: TGTGCCAGCAGCCTAGCGGGACAGGGGGCTTACGAGCAGTTCTTC. Protein product: CASSLAGQGAYEQFF.

The chain links TRBV6-5 to TRBJ2-3; 7 bases agree with TRBD2. V gave up 2 bases and J gave up 12 bases; unmatched junction bases: 5. CDR1 and CDR2 (germline): MNHEY, SVGAGI. The CDR3 length is 12 residues. The CDR3 DNA is TGTGCCAGCAGTTACCCGGCGGGGGTTCAGTATTTT. Protein: CASSYPAGVQYF.

The rearrangement uses TRBV12-3 or TRBV12-4 and TRBJ2-3; D gene uncertain. CDR3 length: 14 residues. V lost 2 bases and J 0 bases, leaving 6 bases between the germline ends. The CDR3 region has the DNA TGTGCCAGCAGTTTAACTCCTAGCACAGATACGCAGTATTTT. Encoded protein: CASSLTPSTDTQYF.

The CDR3 is CASSGMGGESYNEQFF. CDR3 DNA sequence: TGTGCCAGCAGCGGGATGGGCGGAGAATCCTACAATGAGCAGTTCTTC. This sequence joins TRBV9 and TRBJ2-1; D call uncertain. Looked up from germline, CDR1 is SGDLS and CDR2 is YYNGEE. This CDR3 has 16 residues. The V gene lost 3 bases and the J gene lost 1 base, with 14 bases spanning the gap.

This clonotype was detected only a few times. The CDR3 sequence is CASSGTSTYNEQFF. The CDR3 nucleotides read TGTGCCAGCAGCGGGACTAGCACCTACAATGAGCAGTTCTTC. The chain uses TRBV6-6 and TRBJ2-1, with TRBD2 matching 9 bases. The trim removed 6 bases at V and 2 bases at J, leaving 2 bases unmatched. Looked up from germline, CDR1 is MNHNY and CDR2 is SVGAGI (reference sequence). The CDR3 has 14 residues.

V usage is TRBV3-1 and J usage is TRBJ2-1; 12 bases agree with TRBD2. Germline lookup yields CDR1 LGHDT and CDR2 YNNKEL (reference sequence). Trimming removed 2 bases from V and 7 bases from J; junction bases left unmatched: 6. The CDR3 is made up of 16 amino acids. The CDR3 region is CASSQPPGTSGNEQFF. For the CDR3, the DNA is TGTGCCAGCAGCCAACCGCCGGGGACTAGCGGGAATGAGCAGTTCTTC.

This rearrangement joins TRBV12-3 or TRBV12-4 to TRBJ1-5, with unresolved D. This CDR3 comprises 13 residues. V shed 4 bases and J shed 5 bases, with 9 bases lying between them. The CDR3 DNA reads as TGTGCCAGCAGTTCCGGGTACGATCAGCCCCAGCATTTT. Translated: CASSSGYDQPQHF.

The rearrangement uses TRBV27 and TRBJ2-3; 11 bases fit TRBD2. Germline V gives CDR1 MNHEY, CDR2 SMNVEV (reference sequence). The CDR3 has 17 residues. The V gene end was trimmed by 0 bases and the J gene end by 5 bases; junction bases not matched to a gene: 7. CDR3 DNA: TGTGCCAGCAGTTTATCGCCATTTCTAGCGGGGGGAGATACGCAGTATTTT. This sequence encodes CASSLSPFLAGGDTQYF.

CDR3 DNA sequence: TGTGCCTGGACAGCAAATTCACCCCTCCACTTT. It translates to CAWTANSPLHF. The V call is TRBV30, the J call TRBJ1-6; D remains ambiguous. There are 11 residues in the CDR3. Trimming removed 4 bases at V and 7 bases at J, with 5 bases between. Germline CDR1 GTSNPN, CDR2 SVGIG (reference sequence).

V gene TRBV5-8 combines with J gene TRBJ1-6, with D unclear. Trimming stripped 4 bases from V and 7 bases from J, with 12 bases between. This CDR3 is built from 14 residues. CDR1 and CDR2 from the germline V gene are SGHTS and YDEGEE. CDR3 residues: CASSLSRRNSPLHF. DNA of the CDR3: TGTGCCAGCAGCCTATCGCGTCGCAATTCACCCCTCCACTTT. The whole variable domain, filled in from reference TRBV5-8 and TRBJ1-6, reads EAGVTQSPTHLIKTRGQQATLRCSPISGHTSVYWYQQALGLGLQFLLWYDEGEERNRGNFPPRFSGRQFPNYSSELNVNALELEDSALYLCASSLSRRNSPLHFGNGTRLTVT.

This rearrangement joins TRBV12-3 or TRBV12-4 to TRBJ2-7; D perhaps matches TRBD1 (7 bases). The CDR3 loop spans 15 amino acids. V gave up 4 bases and J gave up 5 bases, with 18 bases separating them. The CDR3 DNA reads TGTGCCAGCAGTTCCCAGACAGGGAGGTTCCACGAGCAGTACTTC. It yields the protein CASSSQTGRFHEQYF.

The chain recombines TRBV19 with TRBJ2-2, with 7 bases fitting TRBD1. The J segment lost 9 bases and the V segment lost 3 bases, leaving 7 bases of the junction unmatched. This CDR3 spans 14 amino acids. CDR1 and CDR2 from the germline V gene are LNHDA and SQIVND (reference sequence). The CDR3 reads CASSIRDRVRELFF. In DNA form, the CDR3 reads TGTGCCAGTAGTATTAGGGACAGAGTAAGGGAGCTGTTTTTT.

V gene TRBV20-1 combines with J gene TRBJ1-5; D is unclear. Germline loops: CDR1 DFQATT, CDR2 SNEGSKA (reference sequence). V was cut by 4 bases and J by 6 bases, with 10 bases left in between. The CDR3 extends over 12 amino acids. The CDR3 sequence is CSAKAAGQPQHF. CDR3 DNA sequence: TGCAGTGCTAAGGCGGCAGGTCAGCCCCAGCATTTT.

This chain connects TRBV27 to TRBJ2-5; either TRBD1 or TRBD2 may fit D (6 bases each). This CDR3 region has 15 residues. Germline-derived CDR1 and CDR2 are MNHEY and SMNVEV (reference sequence). V lost 2 bases and J lost 2, with 12 bases in between. The CDR3 sequence is CASSLRRGGQETQYF. The DNA of the CDR3 is TGTGCCAGCAGTTTAAGGAGAGGGGGGCAAGAGACCCAGTACTTC.

This clonotype was detected once. The V and J genes are TRBV6-1 and TRBJ1-2; D not certain. CDR1 and CDR2 from the germline V gene are MNHNS and SASEGT. The CDR3 spans 13 residues. V shed 5 bases and J shed 9 bases, with 16 bases lying between them. The DNA of the CDR3 is TGTGCCAGCAGTCGACGAGAGGATTCAAGCTACACCTTC. Translation: CASSRREDSSYTF.

This rearrangement joins TRBV7-3 to TRBJ2-1; 7 bases agree with TRBD1. V lost 5 bases, J lost 2 bases, and 6 bases stayed unmatched. Germline V CDR1 and CDR2: SGHTA, FQGTGA. The CDR3 length is 15 residues. The CDR3 DNA reads as TGTGCCAGCAGCCCCTCCGGGACAGCCTACAATGAGCAGTTCTTC. Translation: CASSPSGTAYNEQFF. The full variable domain, completed using reference TRBV7-3 and TRBJ2-1, is GAGVSQTPSNKVTEKGKYVELRCDPISGHTALYWYRQSLGQGPEFLIYFQGTGAADDSGLPNDRFFAVRPEGSVSTLKIQRTERGDSAVYLCASSPSGTAYNEQFFGPGTRLTVL.

The rearrangement joins TRBV6-5 to TRBJ2-7; D is perhaps TRBD2 (5 bases). Germline V gives CDR1 MNHEY, CDR2 SVGAGI. V was trimmed by 10 bases and J by 3 bases, leaving 40 bases between them. There are 21 residues in the CDR3. The DNA for the CDR3 is TGTGCCAAGCAGGTAGGACTGAATGAAAGACCAGTTGTTCGTGGCGACTACGAGCAGTACGTC. Translation gives CAKQVGLNERPVVRGDYEQYV.

The V and J genes are TRBV11-3 and TRBJ2-3; D possibly matches TRBD1 or TRBD2 (5 bases each). Between the trimmed V and J ends, which lost 5 bases and 3 bases, there was a span of 12 bases. Germline V CDR1 and CDR2: SGHNT, YENEEA. The CDR3 runs to 14 residues. This CDR3 reads CASSRDGITDTQYF. CDR3 nucleotide sequence: TGTGCCAGCAGCCGGGACGGAATTACAGATACGCAGTATTTT.

The gene calls are TRBV3-1 and TRBJ2-3; D is unclear. This CDR3 region has 13 residues. Trimming pared 1 base from V and 14 bases from J, leaving 16 bases between. The germline V gene has CDR1 LGHDT and CDR2 YNNKEL (reference sequence). CDR3 nucleotide sequence: TGTGCCAGCAGCCAAGTGGGGTCGGTCTCCCTGTATTTT. This encodes CASSQVGSVSLYF.

The chain joins TRBV18 to TRBJ1-5; D is undetermined. The CDR3 loop spans 15 amino acids. Trimming took 3 bases from V and 0 from J, leaving 9 bases between them. Germline V gene lookup returns CDR1 KGHSH and CDR2 LQKENI. CDR3 nucleotide sequence: TGTGCCAGCTCACCGGTGGACGGTAGCAATCAGCCCCAGCATTTT. It codes for CASSPVDGSNQPQHF. Filled out from reference TRBV18 and TRBJ1-5, the complete variable domain reads NAGVMQNPRHLVRRRGQEARLRCSPMKGHSHVYWYRQLPEEGLKFMVYLQKENIIDESGMPKERFSAEFPKEGPSILRIQQVVRGDSAAYFCASSPVDGSNQPQHFGDGTRLSIL.

The V gene is TRBV29-1, the J gene TRBJ1-2; D is uncertain. Per the germline V gene, CDR1 is SQVTM and CDR2 is ANQGSEA. Trimming took 5 bases from V and 7 from J, leaving 11 bases between them. The CDR3 covers 11 residues. The CDR3 is CSVYDVGGYTF. CDR3 nucleotides: TGCAGCGTTTATGACGTGGGTGGCTACACCTTC. Complete variable domain (other parts from reference TRBV29-1 and TRBJ1-2): SAVISQKPSRDICQRGTSLTIQCQVDSQVTMMFWYRQQPGQSLTLIATANQGSEATYESGFVIDKFPISRPNLTFSTLTVSNMSPEDSSIYLCSVYDVGGYTFGSGTRLTVV.

The chain is built from TRBV5-1 and TRBJ1-5; D remains ambiguous. V was pared by 5 bases and J by 7 bases, with 16 bases between. CDR1 and CDR2 from the germline V gene are SGHRS and YFSETQ. This CDR3 comprises 14 residues. The CDR3 reads CASSEGLGMQPQHF. In nucleotides, the CDR3 is TGCGCCAGCAGTGAGGGTCTGGGGATGCAGCCCCAGCATTTT.

The chain carries TRBV5-1 and TRBJ1-6; no clear D gene. The CDR3 length is 15 residues. V was cut by 4 bases and J by 5 bases, with 13 bases left in between. Looked up from germline, CDR1 is SGHRS and CDR2 is YFSETQ. CDR3 nucleotide sequence: TGCGCCAGCAGCCGGGCCGGCGGCGATAATTCACCCCTCCACTTT. This codes for CASSRAGGDNSPLHF.

This sequence joins TRBV2 and TRBJ1-5; the match to TRBD1 covers 7 bases. With V trimmed by 3 bases and J by 4 bases, 6 bases remained unmatched. Germline V gene data show CDR1 as SNHLY and CDR2 as FYNNEI. CDR3 length: 15 residues. This CDR3 reads CASSDDRVGNQPQHF. The CDR3 DNA reads as TGTGCCAGCAGTGATGACAGGGTTGGAAATCAGCCCCAGCATTTT.

The V gene is TRBV28, the J gene TRBJ1-2; no reliable D call. V lost 2 bases and J 4 bases, leaving 8 bases between the germline ends. From germline, CDR1 is MDHEN and CDR2 SYDVKM. The CDR3 is 13 amino acids. The CDR3 here is CASSLAVGYGYTF. CDR3 nucleotide sequence: TGTGCCAGCAGTTTAGCCGTTGGCTATGGCTACACCTTC.

The chain carries TRBV30 and TRBJ1-3; D perhaps matches TRBD1 (5 bases). Germline V lookup: CDR1 GTSNPN, CDR2 SVGIG (reference sequence). This CDR3 is 12 amino acids long. Trimming cost V 8 bases and J 3 bases, with 11 bases left between them. CDR3: CAGPGSGNTIYF. Here the CDR3 DNA reads TGTGCCGGGCCAGGGAGTGGAAACACCATATATTTT.